The text below deals with one T cell receptor (beta chain). From germline, CDR1 is SGHVS and CDR2 FQNEAQ. The CDR3 is 18 amino acids. The V gene end was trimmed by 11 bases and the J gene end by 6 bases; junction bases not matched to a gene: 27. The sample originates from a study of cytomegalovirus exposure and HLA in healthy donors. PCR involved 60 Vbeta and 13 Jbeta primers. Method: immunoSEQ multiplex PCR; TCRdb's copy keeps in-frame clones and lacks some. The repertoire holds 160,000 or so clones, with roughly 80% as singletons. Sample: PBMCs. This rearrangement joins TRBV7-8 to TRBJ1-2, with 7 bases aligning to TRBD1. This clonotype was obtained from a man in his late teens or twenties in good health and CMV-seronegative. DNA of the CDR3: TGTGCCGGCACCCTAAGCGCTAGGGGGCGCGTTATTCTTGATGGCTACACCTTC. This sequence encodes CAGTLSARGRVILDGYTF.